These 20 T cell receptor beta chains originate from one sample sequenced in a study of T-cell reconstitution after alpha-beta-depleted transplantation in children. Unique molecular identifiers were incorporated when the TCRbeta library was constructed. MiXCR, applied by TCRdb to the PCR reads, yields one record per CDR3 protein. The data hold about 500,000 distinct CDR3 sequences, with approximately 29% observed a single time. This sample comprised PBMCs from the stem cell graft donor, obtained from the stem cell graft. The receptors were gathered from a human donor who donated a stem cell graft to a child with aplastic anemia.

Only a few counts were recorded for this clonotype. J is TRBJ2-7 and V is TRBV25-1; 8 positions agree with TRBD1. V was clipped by 6 bases and J by 1 base; unmatched bases: 11. Germline V gives CDR1 MGHDK, CDR2 SYGVNS. The CDR3 extends over 16 amino acids. CDR3 sequence reads: CASSKLRTGRSYEQYF. The CDR3 DNA follows: TGTGCCAGCAGCAAGCTTCGGACAGGGAGATCCTACGAGCAGTACTTC.

The table lists this clonotype with a few counts. The rearrangement uses TRBV30 and TRBJ1-3; tentative D call: TRBD1 (6 bases). The CDR3 spans 13 residues. V was clipped by 4 bases and J by 3 bases, with 10 bases between them. Germline lookup yields CDR1 GTSNPN and CDR2 SVGIG (reference sequence). The CDR3 reads CAWIWGHGNTIYF. CDR3 sequence (DNA): TGTGCCTGGATCTGGGGGCATGGAAACACCATATATTTT. Full variable domain (rest looked up from reference TRBV30 and TRBJ1-3): SQTIHQWPATLVQPVGSPLSLECTVEGTSNPNLYWYRQAAGRGLQLLFYSVGIGQISSEVPQNLSASRPQDRQFILSSKKLLLSDSGFYLCAWIWGHGNTIYFGEGSWLTVV.

The rearrangement links TRBV30 to TRBJ2-7, with D possibly being TRBD2 (5 bases). Germline-derived CDR1 and CDR2 are GTSNPN and SVGIG (reference sequence). The CDR3 has 12 amino acids. Trimming cost V 4 bases and J 2 bases, with 9 bases left between them. CDR3 amino acids: CAWTGGPYEQYF. As DNA, the CDR3 is TGTGCCTGGACCGGCGGGCCCTACGAGCAGTACTTC.

This chain joins TRBV6-1 and TRBJ2-7; no firm D call. Germline values: CDR1 MNHNS, CDR2 SASEGT. The ends were cut back, 4 bases at V and 2 bases at J, with 6 bases in the middle. The CDR3 is 12 residues long. CDR3 loop: CASSGPAYEQYV. For the CDR3, the DNA is TGTGCCAGCAGTGGACCGGCCTACGAGCAGTACGTC.

The DNA of the CDR3 is TGTGCCAGCAGCGAGGGACAGGGGGCCTCCTACGAGCAGTACTTC. This sequence encodes CASSEGQGASYEQYF. The chain links TRBV28 to TRBJ2-7; TRBD1 matches at 12 bases. This CDR3 comprises 15 residues. The J segment lost 0 bases and the V segment lost 6 bases, leaving 3 bases of the junction unmatched. Germline V gene lookup returns CDR1 MDHEN and CDR2 SYDVKM.

In its sample, this clonotype was seen once. The V gene is TRBV4-3, the J gene TRBJ2-5, with 11 bases matching TRBD2. Germline values: CDR1 LGHNA, CDR2 YSLEER. The trim removed 5 bases at V and 2 bases at J, leaving 4 bases unmatched. The CDR3 extends over 15 amino acids. CDR3 protein: CASSKGLAAQETQYF. For the CDR3, the DNA is TGCGCCAGCAGCAAGGGACTAGCGGCACAAGAGACCCAGTACTTC.

This clonotype occurred a few times. DNA for the CDR3: TGCAGTGCTAGAGAACAGTTGAACACTGAAGCTTTCTTT. Its translation is CSAREQLNTEAFF. V usage is TRBV20-1 and J usage is TRBJ1-1; D unclear. V shed 0 bases and J shed 0 bases, with 5 bases lying between them. Germline CDR1 DFQATT, CDR2 SNEGSKA (reference sequence). CDR3 length equals 13 residues.

The J gene is TRBJ2-3, the V gene TRBV5-1; TRBD2 might be the D (5 bases). The V gene lost 4 bases and the J gene lost 4 bases, with 19 bases spanning the gap. This CDR3 is 16 amino acids long. Germline V lookup: CDR1 SGHRS, CDR2 YFSETQ. In nucleotides, the CDR3 is TGCGCCAGCAGCCCTGGGGATGGAGGAGGAGCAGATACGCAGTATTTT. Translating it yields CASSPGDGGGADTQYF.

Only a few counts were recorded for this clonotype. The gene calls are TRBV7-6 and TRBJ2-3; D uncertain. CDR1 and CDR2 (germline): SGHVS, FNYEAQ. Between the trimmed V and J ends, which lost 5 bases and 6 bases, there was a span of 12 bases. The CDR3 has 13 residues. CDR3 in DNA: TGTGCCAGCAGCCTAGAGGTGATGGATACGCAGTATTTT. Encoded protein: CASSLEVMDTQYF.

This clonotype turned up a few times. The rearrangement links TRBV19 to TRBJ2-1; 10 nucleotides agree with TRBD2. Trimming removed 6 bases from V and 7 bases from J; junction bases left unmatched: 9. Germline V CDR1 and CDR2: LNHDA, SQIVND (reference sequence). The CDR3 sequence is 15 residues long. The CDR3 spells CASRLRSGRVNEQFF. Here the CDR3 DNA reads TGTGCCAGTAGACTCCGGAGCGGGAGGGTAAATGAGCAGTTCTTC.

V usage is TRBV14 and J usage is TRBJ1-1; D gene uncertain. The germline V gene encodes CDR1 SGHDN and CDR2 FVKESK. CDR3 length equals 13 residues. The V and J ends lost 4 bases and 1 base respectively, with 7 bases between them. CDR3 in amino acids: CASSRLENTEAFF. The CDR3 bases are TGTGCCAGCAGCCGTTTGGAGAACACTGAAGCTTTCTTT.

With regard to this clonotype: The germline gene is not matched at one end of the junction; a read error may be the cause. The chain joins TRBV4-2 to TRBJ2-4; 11 positions agree with TRBD2. The germline gives CDR1 LGHNA, CDR2 YNFKEQ. The CDR3 consists of 18 residues. DNA of the CDR3: TGTGCCAGCAGCCAAGAATTAGCGGGAGGGTTGTCCAAAAACAATCAGTACTTC. Its protein is CASSQELAGGLSKNNQYF.

The chain employs TRBV5-4 and TRBJ2-3, with D perhaps matching TRBD2 (5 bases). The CDR3 is 14 amino acids. V was shortened by 4 bases and J by 4 bases, with 13 bases between the two germline ends. Germline CDR1 and CDR2: SGHNT and YYREEE (reference sequence). The DNA for the CDR3 is TGTGCCAGCAGCACTCTCCGAGGGCCAGATACGCAGTATTTT. This translates into CASSTLRGPDTQYF.

The CDR3 loop is CASSPWTGPSNQPQHF. The CDR3 DNA reads as TGTGCCAGCAGTCCCTGGACAGGCCCTAGCAATCAGCCCCAGCATTTT. The chain combines TRBV12-3 or TRBV12-4 with TRBJ1-5; 7 nucleotides align to TRBD1. The trim removed 5 bases at V and 0 bases at J, leaving 7 bases unmatched. This CDR3 region has 16 residues.

This clonotype was detected a few times. V gene TRBV11-3 combines with J gene TRBJ2-1, with TRBD1 matching 11 bases. V trimming: 5 bases; J trimming: 7 bases; junction bases outside the gene matches: 7. This CDR3 is 15 amino acids long. Germline V gene data show CDR1 as SGHNT and CDR2 as YENEEA. DNA for the CDR3: TGTGCCAGCAGCCTACGGGACAGGGGGATGAATGAGCAGTTCTTC. Its translation is CASSLRDRGMNEQFF. Together with reference TRBV11-3 and TRBJ2-1, the CDR3 gives the full variable domain: EAGVVQSPRYKIIEKKQPVAFWCNPISGHNTLYWYLQNLGQGPELLIRYENEEAVDDSQLPKDRFSAERLKGVDSTLKIQPAELGDSAVYLCASSLRDRGMNEQFFGPGTRLTVL.

The genes are TRBV7-2 and TRBJ2-1; no firm D call. CDR3 size: 15 residues. V lost 3 bases to trimming and J lost 0 bases, with 9 bases between them. Germline-derived CDR1 and CDR2 are SGHTA and FQGNSA. The CDR3 here is CASSFDQRSYNEQFF. In DNA form, the CDR3 reads TGTGCCAGCAGCTTTGACCAACGCTCCTACAATGAGCAGTTCTTC.

This clonotype was counted a single time. The V call is TRBV4-3, the J call TRBJ2-2; D uncertain. Looked up from germline, CDR1 is LGHNA and CDR2 is YSLEER. CDR3 length equals 15 residues. V lost 1 base, J lost 2 bases, and 8 bases lay in between. The CDR3 loop reads CASSQGQINTGELFF. The CDR3 DNA reads as TGCGCCAGCAGCCAAGGCCAGATCAACACCGGGGAGCTGTTTTTT.

The rearrangement uses TRBV6-2 or TRBV6-3 and TRBJ2-7; D is perhaps TRBD2 (6 bases). The V gene's germline CDR1 is MNHEY and CDR2 SVGEGT. Trimming removed 11 bases from V and 1 base from J, with 12 bases in between. The CDR3 runs to 12 residues. For the CDR3, the DNA is TGTGCCTCGGAGGGATTTTCCTACGAGCAGTACTTC. The encoded protein is CASEGFSYEQYF.

There are a few counts of this clonotype. CDR3 nucleotides: TGTGCCAGCAGGCTCACTAGCGGGAGCACAGATACGCAGTATTTT. Translating it yields CASRLTSGSTDTQYF. V usage is TRBV2 and J usage is TRBJ2-3; TRBD2 aligns across 9 bases. The germline V gene encodes CDR1 SNHLY and CDR2 FYNNEI. This CDR3 contains 15 residues. The trim removed 6 bases at V and 0 bases at J, leaving 4 bases unmatched.

The chain has TRBV19 and TRBJ2-1; tentative D call: TRBD1 (5 bases). With 6 bases removed from V and 0 bases from J, the gap between germline ends came to 18 bases. The germline V gene has CDR1 LNHDA and CDR2 SQIVND (reference sequence). The CDR3 runs 17 residues. The CDR3 nucleotides read TGTGCCAGTAGCCCCCCATACAGGTTCGACTCCTACAATGAGCAGTTCTTC. This sequence encodes CASSPPYRFDSYNEQFF.